The present T cell receptor beta chain was sequenced within a study of T cell responses to AZD1222 COVID-19 vaccine. Worth noting for this clone: Antigen: not known.

Here immunoSEQ multiplex PCR was the method, and the copy in TCRdb shows in-frame clones only, minus some. The sample shows about 120,000 clones, around 86% of them seen only once. Study findings and constraints: Just six people given AZD1222 tested seropositive at baseline.

The CDR3 spans 15 residues. Germline CDR1 SGHTA, CDR2 FQGNSA. The V end lost 5 bases, the J end lost 3 bases, and 17 bases lay between the germline ends. This rearrangement joins TRBV7-2 to TRBJ2-7; no reliable D call. The input for sequencing was peripheral blood, taken on day 0 of AZD1222 vaccination. This receptor was obtained from an adult in good health. The CDR3 loop is CASSTATTAYYEQYF. CDR3 bases: TGTGCCAGCAGCACAGCCACCACAGCCTACTACGAGCAGTACTTC.